These 27 T cell receptor beta chains were sequenced from one sample in a study of blood T cells in healthy people across ages. A J-beta primer mix and a sample-barcoded 5' primer were used in a second PCR of about 7 to 12 cycles. MiXCR, applied by TCRdb to the 5' RACE reads, yields one record per CDR3 protein. The data hold 700,000 to 950,000 distinct CDR3 sequences, with roughly 41% observed a single time. Material for sequencing was blood. These receptors all stem from a woman aged 55-75 years in good health.

The chain has TRBV20-1 and TRBJ1-5; 9 bases align to TRBD1. Trimming cost V 6 bases and J 4 bases; bases outside gene matches: 10. CDR1 is DFQATT and CDR2 is SNEGSKA in the germline V gene (reference sequence). This CDR3 region has 15 residues. In DNA, the CDR3 is TGCAGTGCCCACCCGGACAGGGGACGTAATCAGCCCCAGCATTTT. This encodes CSAHPDRGRNQPQHF.

This chain uses TRBV3-1 with TRBJ1-1; no clear D gene. This CDR3 is 14 amino acids long. Germline V gene sequence: CDR1 LGHDT, CDR2 YNNKEL (reference sequence). Trimming stripped 1 base from V and 1 base from J, with 7 bases between. Here the CDR3 DNA reads TGTGCCAGCAGCCAAGGACGGGCGAACACTGAAGCTTTCTTT. Protein sequence: CASSQGRANTEAFF.

The table lists this clonotype with a few counts. V and J are TRBV12-5 and TRBJ2-3; TRBD1 or TRBD2 may be the D gene (5 bases each). V was trimmed by 7 bases and J by 2 bases, leaving 13 bases between them. This CDR3 region has 14 residues. Germline CDR1 and CDR2: LGHNT and FRNRAP. The chain's CDR3 is CASAVGVYTDTQYF. The CDR3 nucleotides are TGTGCTAGTGCCGTGGGGGTTTACACAGATACGCAGTATTTT.

This sequence joins TRBV11-3 and TRBJ2-1; 9 bases fit TRBD2. J lost 2 bases, V lost 3 bases, and 8 bases had no gene match. The CDR3 consists of 17 residues. CDR1 and CDR2 from the germline V gene are SGHNT and YENEEA. CDR3 DNA: TGTGCCAGCAGCTTTTGGGCGGGAGGGAGCGCCTACAATGAGCAGTTCTTC. Its protein is CASSFWAGGSAYNEQFF.

Here the CDR3 reads CSASKTSGNNEQYF. The CDR3 DNA reads as TGCAGTGCTAGCAAGACTAGCGGTAACAATGAGCAGTACTTC. V usage is TRBV20-1 and J usage is TRBJ2-7, with 9 nucleotides matching TRBD2. V gave up 3 bases and J gave up 7 bases; unmatched junction bases: 10. CDR3 length: 14 amino acids. Per germline, CDR1 DFQATT and CDR2 SNEGSKA (reference sequence).

This sequence joins TRBV12-3 or TRBV12-4 and TRBJ2-3, with D perhaps matching TRBD2 (6 bases). V was cut by 5 bases and J by 1 base, with 10 bases left in between. This CDR3 is built from 14 residues. The CDR3 DNA follows: TGTGCCAGCAGTACGCGGGACGGCACAGATACGCAGTATTTT. Protein product: CASSTRDGTDTQYF.

This sequence joins TRBV11-3 and TRBJ2-3; weak D call: TRBD2 (6 bases). V was cut by 2 bases and J by 9 bases, with 21 bases left in between. The length of the CDR3 is 16 residues. Germline values: CDR1 SGHNT, CDR2 YENEEA. The CDR3: CASSLSGGNIPGTQYF. The DNA for the CDR3 is TGTGCCAGCAGCTTATCGGGCGGGAATATCCCAGGGACGCAGTATTTT.

The J gene is TRBJ1-6, the V gene TRBV5-4, with no clear D. CDR1 and CDR2 (germline): SGHNT, YYREEE (reference sequence). The CDR3 spans 16 residues. V lost 2 bases, J lost 7 bases, and 16 bases lay in between. CDR3 DNA sequence: TGTGCCAGCAGCTTTTGGGCCCAACGGCGGAATTCACCCCTCCACTTT. This encodes CASSFWAQRRNSPLHF.

The chain joins TRBV9 to TRBJ1-6, with D unclear. Germline V lookup: CDR1 SGDLS, CDR2 YYNGEE. This CDR3 is built from 14 residues. The germline V and J ends were trimmed by 4 bases and 7 bases, with 12 bases remaining between them. This chain's CDR3 is CASSLSDGNSPLHF. The CDR3 nucleotides read TGTGCCAGCAGCTTGTCGGACGGGAATTCACCCCTCCACTTT.

The genes are TRBV10-3 and TRBJ2-5, with D tentatively TRBD1 or TRBD2 (6 bases each). Germline loops: CDR1 ENHRY, CDR2 SYGVKD. This CDR3 comprises 17 residues. V dropped 0 bases and J dropped 5 bases, with 19 bases sitting between them. CDR3 protein: CAISESSISGAKETQYF. Here the CDR3 DNA reads TGTGCCATCAGTGAGTCGAGTATTTCGGGGGCGAAGGAGACCCAGTACTTC.

The chain couples TRBV2 to TRBJ2-1; D call uncertain. The CDR3 runs 12 residues. V dropped 6 bases and J dropped 12 bases, with 15 bases sitting between them. Looked up from germline, CDR1 is SNHLY and CDR2 is FYNNEI. The CDR3 bases are TGTGCCAGCAGCCCGCAAGGCGATGGGCAGTTCTTC. This encodes CASSPQGDGQFF.

Comments on this clonotype: One junction end disagrees with the germline gene, perhaps due to a read error. This chain uses TRBV27 with TRBJ2-2, with D maybe TRBD2 (5 bases). This CDR3 region has 16 residues. Germline loops: CDR1 MNHEY, CDR2 SMNVEV (reference sequence). The CDR3 sequence: CASSSPFTANTGEPFF. The CDR3 DNA reads as TGTGCCAGCAGTTCCCCGTTTACCGCGAACACCGGGGAGCCGTTTTTT.

This sequence joins TRBV6-1 and TRBJ1-1; D call uncertain. V lost 7 bases and J 0 bases, leaving 12 bases between the germline ends. Germline CDR1 reads MNHNS; CDR2 reads SASEGT. The CDR3 has 14 residues. CDR3 region: CASTMEQMNTEAFF. The DNA for the CDR3 is TGTGCCAGCACCATGGAACAGATGAACACTGAAGCTTTCTTT.

This rearrangement joins TRBV6-4 to TRBJ2-3; tentatively, D is TRBD1 (5 bases). Germline values: CDR1 MRHNA, CDR2 SNTAGT. The CDR3 extends over 16 amino acids. V was pared by 2 bases and J by 0 bases, with 12 bases between. The CDR3 sequence: CASSDRGDFSTDTQYF. In nucleotides, the CDR3 is TGTGCCAGCAGTGACAGGGGCGACTTTAGCACAGATACGCAGTATTTT.

The table lists this clonotype with a few counts. The chain recombines TRBV14 with TRBJ1-6, with TRBD1 as a possible D gene (5 bases). CDR1 SGHDN and CDR2 FVKESK come from the germline V gene. The V and J ends lost 1 base and 7 bases respectively, with 17 bases between them. The CDR3 has 17 amino acids. The CDR3 DNA sequence: TGTGCCAGCAGCCAAGGTATTTCTGCAGGGAAGAATTCACCCCTCCACTTT. It codes for CASSQGISAGKNSPLHF.

J is TRBJ2-2 and V is TRBV12-3 or TRBV12-4; 8 bases fit TRBD2. V trimming: 11 bases; J trimming: 5 bases; junction bases outside the gene matches: 13. This CDR3 region has 15 residues. This CDR3 reads CAEEASGSRTGELFF. The CDR3 coding sequence is TGTGCCGAGGAAGCCAGCGGGAGTCGGACCGGGGAGCTGTTTTTT.

V gene TRBV20-1 combines with J gene TRBJ1-6; 7 positions agree with TRBD1. CDR1 is DFQATT and CDR2 is SNEGSKA in the germline V gene (reference sequence). V shed 1 base, J shed 5 bases, and the junction held 5 bases outside the gene matches. This CDR3 has 15 amino acids. CDR3 region: CSARVTTGDNSPLHF. The CDR3, as DNA: TGCAGTGCTAGAGTCACTACAGGGGATAATTCACCCCTCCACTTT.

About this clonotype: The germline gene is not matched at one end of the junction; a read error may be the cause. The chain combines TRBV20-1 with TRBJ2-6; D gene unclear. CDR1 and CDR2 (germline): DFQATT, SNEGSKA (reference sequence). The CDR3 contains 13 residues. CDR3 bases: TGCGGTGCTCCACCCCTTGGGGCCAACGTCCTGACTTTC. It encodes CGAPPLGANVLTF.

The rearrangement links TRBV20-1 to TRBJ1-5; 7 bases map to TRBD1. The trim removed 5 bases at V and 7 bases at J, leaving 5 bases unmatched. Germline loops: CDR1 DFQATT, CDR2 SNEGSKA (reference sequence). This CDR3 region has 12 residues. This chain's CDR3 is CSASDRVQPQHF. The CDR3, as DNA: TGCAGTGCTTCCGACAGGGTACAGCCCCAGCATTTT.

This clonotype was counted once. A read error is possible here, since a much larger clone lies one base away. The rearrangement joins TRBV12-3 or TRBV12-4 to TRBJ2-5; D is unresolved. With the DNA end fitting TRBJ2-7 better, the J assignment may be wrong. The CDR3 is 12 residues long. The CDR3 bases are TGTGCCAGCAGTTTCGAGACTGGCGAGCAGTACTTC. Its translation is CASSFETGEQYF.

This clonotype was found a few times. This rearrangement joins TRBV20-1 to TRBJ1-5; perhaps TRBD1 as D (5 bases). Looked up from germline, CDR1 is DFQATT and CDR2 is SNEGSKA (reference sequence). CDR3 length: 16 residues. The germline V and J ends were trimmed by 3 bases and 3 bases, with 18 bases remaining between them. The CDR3 sequence: CSARNLGGNVNQPQHF. CDR3 nucleotides: TGCAGTGCTAGGAACCTGGGGGGAAATGTCAATCAGCCCCAGCATTTT.

The chain couples TRBV20-1 to TRBJ2-5; 7 bases fit TRBD1. The J call may not be correct, given that the DNA end is closer to TRBJ2-7. Germline V lookup: CDR1 DFQATT, CDR2 SNEGSKA (reference sequence). The CDR3 extends over 17 amino acids. CDR3 sequence (DNA): TGCAGTGCAACAGACAGGGCCCTAGGAATATGGTCCTACGAGCAGTACTTC. This translates into CSATDRALGIWSYEQYF.

The V and J genes are TRBV12-3 or TRBV12-4 and TRBJ1-1; a weak D match, TRBD1 (5 bases). V lost 3 bases and J 10 bases, leaving 15 bases between the germline ends. The CDR3 spans 13 residues. CDR3 region: CASSLRDRGLAFF. The CDR3 DNA is TGTGCCAGCAGTTTGAGGGATAGGGGCTTAGCTTTCTTT.

The V and J genes are TRBV7-9 and TRBJ2-1; D is uncertain. The CDR3 covers 13 residues. V lost 5 bases to trimming and J lost 9 bases, with 14 bases between them. The germline gives CDR1 SEHNR, CDR2 FQNEAQ (reference sequence). CDR3 bases: TGTGCCAGCAGCGTCTCCCGCCTTGGTGAGCAGTTCTTC. Residues: CASSVSRLGEQFF.

A note on this clonotype: Given the absence of the conserved phenylalanine or tryptophan at the CDR3 end, a read error is likely. The chain recombines TRBV12-3 or TRBV12-4 with TRBJ2-1, with 7 bases that match TRBD1. The CDR3 length is 12 residues. The trim removed 6 bases at V and 8 bases at J, leaving 4 bases unmatched. Written as DNA, the CDR3 is TGTGCCAGCAGCCCGACAGGGTATGAGCAGTTCTCC. This sequence encodes CASSPTGYEQFS.

This clonotype was observed a handful of times. The chain is built from TRBV20-1 and TRBJ1-2; TRBD1 aligns across 8 bases. Trimming took 3 bases from V and 6 from J; bases not matched to a gene: 12. CDR3 length: 15 residues. Germline CDR1 and CDR2: DFQATT and SNEGSKA (reference sequence). This chain's CDR3 is CSASSGQGPQHGYTF. The CDR3 DNA reads TGCAGTGCTAGTAGTGGACAGGGACCCCAGCATGGCTACACCTTC.

This rearrangement joins TRBV6-2 or TRBV6-3 to TRBJ2-7; the match to TRBD2 covers 10 bases. Losses at the gene ends were 2 bases for V and 0 bases for J; bases not matched to a gene: 10. The V gene's germline CDR1 is MNHEY and CDR2 SVGEGT. CDR3 length equals 18 residues. For the CDR3, the DNA is TGTGCCAGCAGTTACCCGGGGACTAGCGAGAGGGCCTCCTACGAGCAGTACTTC. It yields the protein CASSYPGTSERASYEQYF.